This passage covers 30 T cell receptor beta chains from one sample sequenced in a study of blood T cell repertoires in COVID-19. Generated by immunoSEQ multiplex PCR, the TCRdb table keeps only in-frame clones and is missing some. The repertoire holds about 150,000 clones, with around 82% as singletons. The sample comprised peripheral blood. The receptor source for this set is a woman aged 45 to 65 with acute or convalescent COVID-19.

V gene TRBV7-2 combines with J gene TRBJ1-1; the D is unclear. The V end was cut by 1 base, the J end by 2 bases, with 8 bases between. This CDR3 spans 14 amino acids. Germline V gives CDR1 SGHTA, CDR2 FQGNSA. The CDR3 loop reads CASSLDMSNTEAFF. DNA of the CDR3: TGTGCCAGCAGCTTAGATATGTCCAACACTGAAGCTTTCTTT.

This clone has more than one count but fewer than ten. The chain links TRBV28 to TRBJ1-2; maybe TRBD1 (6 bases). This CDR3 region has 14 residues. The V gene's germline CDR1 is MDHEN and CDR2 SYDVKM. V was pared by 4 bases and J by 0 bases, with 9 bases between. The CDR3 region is CASSYGQSNYGYTF. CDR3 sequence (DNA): TGTGCCAGCAGTTACGGACAGTCTAACTATGGCTACACCTTC.

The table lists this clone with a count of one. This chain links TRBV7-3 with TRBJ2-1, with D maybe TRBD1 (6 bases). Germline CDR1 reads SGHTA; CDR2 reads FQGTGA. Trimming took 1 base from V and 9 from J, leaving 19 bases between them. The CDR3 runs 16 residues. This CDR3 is CASSLNSFTGLGEQFF. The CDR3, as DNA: TGTGCCAGCAGCTTAAATTCCTTCACAGGGTTGGGTGAGCAGTTCTTC.

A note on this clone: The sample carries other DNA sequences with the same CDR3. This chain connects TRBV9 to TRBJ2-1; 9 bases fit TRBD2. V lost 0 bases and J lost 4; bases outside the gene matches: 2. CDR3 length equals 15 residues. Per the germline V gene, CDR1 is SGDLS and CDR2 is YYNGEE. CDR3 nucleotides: TGTGCCAGCAGCGTAGGTAGCGGGGGTTACAATGAGCAGTTCTTC. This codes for CASSVGSGGYNEQFF.

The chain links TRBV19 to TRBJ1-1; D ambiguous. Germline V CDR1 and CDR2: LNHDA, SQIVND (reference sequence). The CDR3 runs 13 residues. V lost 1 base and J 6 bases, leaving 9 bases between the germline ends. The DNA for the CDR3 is TGTGCCAGTAGTATAGCGGTTTACGCTGAAGCTTTCTTT. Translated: CASSIAVYAEAFF.

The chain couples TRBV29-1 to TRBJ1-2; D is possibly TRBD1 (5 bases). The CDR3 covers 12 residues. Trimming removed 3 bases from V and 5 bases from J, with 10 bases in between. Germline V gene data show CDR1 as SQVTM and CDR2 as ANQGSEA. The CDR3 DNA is TGCAGCGTTGATTTTCAGGGTTATGGCTACACCTTC. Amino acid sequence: CSVDFQGYGYTF.

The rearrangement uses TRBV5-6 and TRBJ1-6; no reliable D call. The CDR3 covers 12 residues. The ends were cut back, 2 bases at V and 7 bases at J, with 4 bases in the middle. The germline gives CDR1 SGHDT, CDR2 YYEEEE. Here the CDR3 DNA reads TGTGCCAGCAGCTTAGCAAATTCACCCCTCCACTTT. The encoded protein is CASSLANSPLHF.

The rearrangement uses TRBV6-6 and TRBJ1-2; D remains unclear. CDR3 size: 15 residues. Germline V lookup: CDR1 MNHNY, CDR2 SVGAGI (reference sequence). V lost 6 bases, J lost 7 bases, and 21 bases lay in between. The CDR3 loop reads CASRWLSGEVSGYTF. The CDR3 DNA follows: TGTGCCAGCAGGTGGCTGAGTGGGGAGGTGAGTGGCTACACCTTC.

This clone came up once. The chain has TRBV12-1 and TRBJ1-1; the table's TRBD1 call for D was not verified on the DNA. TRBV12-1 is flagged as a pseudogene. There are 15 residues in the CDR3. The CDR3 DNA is TGTGCCAGCACCCCCAGAGGACACTATAACACTGAAGCTTTCTTT. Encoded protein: CASTPRGHYNTEAFF.

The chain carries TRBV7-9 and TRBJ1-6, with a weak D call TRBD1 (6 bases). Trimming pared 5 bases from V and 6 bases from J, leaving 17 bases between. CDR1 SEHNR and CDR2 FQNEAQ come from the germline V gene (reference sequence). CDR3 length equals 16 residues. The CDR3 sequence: CASSQMSTGFNSPLHF. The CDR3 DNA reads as TGTGCCAGCAGCCAGATGTCGACAGGATTTAATTCACCCCTCCACTTT.

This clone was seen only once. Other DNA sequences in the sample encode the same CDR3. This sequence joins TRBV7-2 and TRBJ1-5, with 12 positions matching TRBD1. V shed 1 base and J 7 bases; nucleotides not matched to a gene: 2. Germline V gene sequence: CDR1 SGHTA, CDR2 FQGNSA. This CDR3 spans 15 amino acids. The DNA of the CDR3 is TGTGCCAGCAGCTTAGGAGGGACAGGGGGCCAGCCCCAGCATTTT. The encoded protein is CASSLGGTGGQPQHF.

The CDR3 DNA follows: TGTGCCAGCAGTGGAGACTTGAGCTCCTACAATGAGCAGTTCTTC. It yields the protein CASSGDLSSYNEQFF. The chain joins TRBV6-2 or TRBV6-3 to TRBJ2-1, with D uncertain. The CDR3 is 15 amino acids. Trimming removed 5 bases at V and 0 bases at J, with 11 bases between. Germline loops: CDR1 MNHEY, CDR2 SVGEGT.

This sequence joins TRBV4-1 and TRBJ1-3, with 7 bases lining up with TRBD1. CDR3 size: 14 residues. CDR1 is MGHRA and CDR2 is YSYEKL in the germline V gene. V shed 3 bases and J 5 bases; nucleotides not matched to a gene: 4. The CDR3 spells CASSHETGRNTIYF. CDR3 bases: TGCGCCAGCAGCCATGAGACAGGGAGAAACACCATATATTTT.

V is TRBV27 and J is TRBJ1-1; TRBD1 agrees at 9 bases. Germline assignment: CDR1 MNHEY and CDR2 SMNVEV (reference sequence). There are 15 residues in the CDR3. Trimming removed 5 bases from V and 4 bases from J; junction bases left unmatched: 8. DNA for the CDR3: TGTGCCAGCAGTGACTTACAGGGGGCGGTCACTGAAGCTTTCTTT. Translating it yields CASSDLQGAVTEAFF.

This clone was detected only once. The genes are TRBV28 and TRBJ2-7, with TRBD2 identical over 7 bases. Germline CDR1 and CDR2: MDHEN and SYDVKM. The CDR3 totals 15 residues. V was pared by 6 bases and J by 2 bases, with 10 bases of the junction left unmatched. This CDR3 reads CASSSRGGATYEQYF. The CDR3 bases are TGTGCCAGCAGCTCGCGGGGAGGGGCAACCTACGAGCAGTACTTC.

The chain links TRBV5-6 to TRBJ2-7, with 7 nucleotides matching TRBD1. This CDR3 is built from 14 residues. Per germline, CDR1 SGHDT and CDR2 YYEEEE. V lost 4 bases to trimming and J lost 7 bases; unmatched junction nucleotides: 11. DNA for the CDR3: TGTGCCAGCAGCACCGGGACAGCCTCCTCAGAGCAGTACTTC. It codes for CASSTGTASSEQYF.

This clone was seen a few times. The chain's CDR3 is CASSLETGGNYEQYF. In DNA form, the CDR3 reads TGTGCCAGCAGCTTAGAGACAGGGGGCAACTACGAGCAGTACTTC. The chain links TRBV11-2 to TRBJ2-7, with 10 bases lining up with TRBD1. The junction had 2 bases not matched to a gene; V was cut back by 0 bases and J by 3 bases. Germline V CDR1 and CDR2: SGHAT, FQNNGV. CDR3 size: 15 residues.

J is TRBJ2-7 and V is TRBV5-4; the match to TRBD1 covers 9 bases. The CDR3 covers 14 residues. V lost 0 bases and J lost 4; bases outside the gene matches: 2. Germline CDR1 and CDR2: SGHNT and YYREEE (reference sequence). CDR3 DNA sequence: TGTGCCAGCAGCTTGGACGACAGGGGGTACGAGCAGTACTTC. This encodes CASSLDDRGYEQYF.

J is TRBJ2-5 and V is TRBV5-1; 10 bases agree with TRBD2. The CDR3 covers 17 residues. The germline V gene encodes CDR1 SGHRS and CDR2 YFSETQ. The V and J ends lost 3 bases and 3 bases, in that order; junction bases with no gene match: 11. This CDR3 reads CASSSHRAGGLKETQYF. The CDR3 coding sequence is TGCGCCAGCAGCTCTCACCGAGCGGGGGGGCTGAAAGAGACCCAGTACTTC.

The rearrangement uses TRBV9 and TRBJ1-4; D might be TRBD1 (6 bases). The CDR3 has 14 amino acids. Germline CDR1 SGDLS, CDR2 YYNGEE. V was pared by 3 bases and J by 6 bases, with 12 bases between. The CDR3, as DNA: TGTGCCAGCAGCGGAACAGGGCGCGATGAAAAACTGTTTTTT. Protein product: CASSGTGRDEKLFF.

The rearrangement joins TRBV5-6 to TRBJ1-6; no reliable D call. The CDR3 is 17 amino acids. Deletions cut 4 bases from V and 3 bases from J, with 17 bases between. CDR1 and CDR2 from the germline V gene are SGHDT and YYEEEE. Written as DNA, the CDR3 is TGTGCCAGCAGCCCGTGGGAGACTTCTTTCTATAATTCACCCCTCCACTTT. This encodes CASSPWETSFYNSPLHF.

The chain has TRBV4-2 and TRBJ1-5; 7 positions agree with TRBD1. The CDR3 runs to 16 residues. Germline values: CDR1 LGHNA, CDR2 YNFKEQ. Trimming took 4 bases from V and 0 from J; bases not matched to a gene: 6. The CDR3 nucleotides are TGTGCCAGCAGCCCACTCACAGGGGTTAGCAATCAGCCCCAGCATTTT. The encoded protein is CASSPLTGVSNQPQHF.

CDR3 DNA: TGTGCCATCAGTGAACAGGAAGGACAGGAGAACACCTTC. It translates to CAISEQEGQENTF. The chain combines TRBV10-3 with TRBJ1-2; 7 nucleotides match TRBD1. Germline assignment: CDR1 ENHRY and CDR2 SYGVKD. Trimming took 3 bases from V and 12 from J; bases not matched to a gene: 10. CDR3 length: 13 amino acids.

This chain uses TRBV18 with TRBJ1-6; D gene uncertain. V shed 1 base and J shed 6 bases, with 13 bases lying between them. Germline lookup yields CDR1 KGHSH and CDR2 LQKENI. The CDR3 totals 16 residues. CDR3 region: CASSPRRGVVNSPLHF. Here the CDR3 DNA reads TGTGCCAGCTCACCACGCCGGGGTGTAGTTAATTCACCCCTCCACTTT.

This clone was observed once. The chain's CDR3 is CASTGPDRLEANSPLHF. The CDR3 bases are TGTGCCAGCACTGGTCCCGACCGTTTGGAGGCCAATTCACCCCTCCACTTT. This chain links TRBV2 with TRBJ1-6; no firm D call. The germline V and J ends were trimmed by 7 bases and 7 bases, with 23 bases remaining between them. CDR1 is SNHLY and CDR2 is FYNNEI in the germline V gene. The CDR3 extends over 17 amino acids.

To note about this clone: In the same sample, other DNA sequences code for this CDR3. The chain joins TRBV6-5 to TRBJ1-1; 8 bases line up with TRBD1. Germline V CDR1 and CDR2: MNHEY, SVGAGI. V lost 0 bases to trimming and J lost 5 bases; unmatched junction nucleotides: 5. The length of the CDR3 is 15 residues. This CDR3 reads CASSYSAGGMTEAFF. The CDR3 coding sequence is TGTGCCAGCAGTTACTCGGCAGGGGGCATGACTGAAGCTTTCTTT.

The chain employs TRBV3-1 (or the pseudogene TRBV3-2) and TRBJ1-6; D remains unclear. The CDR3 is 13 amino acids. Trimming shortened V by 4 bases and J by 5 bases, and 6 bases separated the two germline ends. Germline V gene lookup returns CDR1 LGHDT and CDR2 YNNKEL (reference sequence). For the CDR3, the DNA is TGTGCCAGCAGCCCCTCGGATAATTCACCCCTCCACTTT. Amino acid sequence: CASSPSDNSPLHF.

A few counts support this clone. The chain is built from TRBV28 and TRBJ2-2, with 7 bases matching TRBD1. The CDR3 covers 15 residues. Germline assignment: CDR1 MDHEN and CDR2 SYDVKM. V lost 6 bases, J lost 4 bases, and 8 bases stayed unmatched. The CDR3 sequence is CASRKQGSSTGELFF. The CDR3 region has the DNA TGTGCCAGCAGAAAACAGGGGTCTTCCACCGGGGAGCTGTTTTTT. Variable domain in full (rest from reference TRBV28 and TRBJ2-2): DVKVTQSSRYLVKRTGEKVFLECVQDMDHENMFWYRQDPGLGLRLIYFSYDVKMKEKGDIPEGYSVSREKKERFSLILESASTNQTSMYLCASRKQGSSTGELFFGEGSRLTVL.

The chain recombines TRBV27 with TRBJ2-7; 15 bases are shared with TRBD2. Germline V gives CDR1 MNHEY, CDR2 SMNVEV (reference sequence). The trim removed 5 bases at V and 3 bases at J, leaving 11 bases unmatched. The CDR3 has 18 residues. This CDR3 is CASSKKTGLAGGSYEQYF. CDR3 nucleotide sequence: TGTGCCAGCAGTAAAAAAACCGGACTAGCGGGGGGGAGCTACGAGCAGTACTTC.

CDR3 nucleotides: TGTGCCAGCAGCGACAGGGGGTGGGGGACCCAGTACTTC. Amino acid sequence: CASSDRGWGTQYF. The chain couples TRBV7-2 to TRBJ2-5; 9 bases are shared with TRBD1. The CDR3 covers 13 residues. Germline trimming cut 5 bases from V and 7 bases from J; bases unmatched to any gene: 5. The germline V gene has CDR1 SGHTA and CDR2 FQGNSA.